The clone carrying this TCR beta chain appeared many times. No antigen is known for it. This record belongs to a study of T cells in Graves' hyperthyroidism and ophthalmopathy. Points from the study as a whole: Clonotypes that were expanded in thyroid above 0.001 mostly appeared in blood too.

For Graves' hyperthyroidism to be stable, ophthalmopathy could not progress within 18 months. Uncontrolled infections, other autoimmune diseases, pregnancy or lactation led to exclusion of patients. Isolation of PBMCs was performed on 9.5 to 10 ml fresh peripheral blood. RNA transcripts provided the source from which TCR beta CDR3 regions were amplified. The TCR CDR3 was amplified in a first-round RT-PCR using the HTBI primer set. TCRdb analysed the multiplex PCR reads with MiXCR anew, one entry per CDR3 protein. The repertoire includes 380,000 or so distinct CDR3 sequences, roughly 14% of them detected once, and 20% to 25% sits in the top ten. Looked up from germline, CDR1 is SGHTA and CDR2 is FQGNSA. V lost 7 bases and J lost 3; bases outside the gene matches: 8. The CDR3 spans 14 residues.

Sequenced input: blood. The sequence came from a woman aged 25 to 39 with Graves' hyperthyroidism. The J gene is TRBJ1-2, the V gene TRBV7-2, with 7 bases aligning to TRBD1. CDR3 coding DNA: TGTGCCAGCACGCCACTCACAGGGGACTATGGCTACACCTTC. It codes for CASTPLTGDYGYTF. Based on the CDR3 plus reference TRBV7-2 and TRBJ1-2, the full variable domain is GAGVSQSPSNKVTEKGKDVELRCDPISGHTALYWYRQSLGQGLEFLIYFQGNSAPDKSGLPSDRFSAERTGGSVSTLTIQRTQQEDSAVYLCASTPLTGDYGYTFGSGTRLTVV.